Listed below are T cell receptor beta chains from one sample, sequenced in a study of Graves' ophthalmopathy and Graves' hyperthyroidism. TCRdb reanalysed the multiplex PCR reads using MiXCR and keeps one entry per CDR3 protein. The sample contains about 340,000 distinct CDR3 sequences, 17% of which appear only once. The specimen was peripheral blood. The source is an adult man with Graves' ophthalmopathy. The CDR3 runs from the conserved cysteine through the conserved F or W. The D gene is left open where the match is weak. Expanded clones get a size class; other rows say once, few or many, or leave the size out.

TRBV6-5	NA	TRBJ1-2	NA	TGTGCCAGCAGTACTTGGACAGCCCTGTATGACTATGGCTACACCTTC	CASSTWTALYDYGYTF
TRBV30	few	TRBJ2-3	NA	TGTGCCTTTAGCCCTTGGAACACAGATACGCAGTATTTT	CAFSPWNTDTQYF
TRBV30	many	TRBJ2-7	TRBD2	TGTGCCTGGTCCCAGGAAAGTGGGGGGGAGACCTACGAGCAGTACTTC	CAWSQESGGETYEQYF
TRBV6-2/TRBV6-3	many	TRBJ2-2	TRBD2	TGTGCCAGCAGTACGGGACTAGCGGGTAACACCGGGGAGCTGTTTTTT	CASSTGLAGNTGELFF
TRBV6-5	many	TRBJ1-1	NA	TGTGCCAGCAGGGCCGGGACGGTGAACACTGAAGCTTTCTTT	CASRAGTVNTEAFF
TRBV6-5	many	TRBJ1-2	TRBD1	TGTGCCAGCAGTTACTCGCACAGGGGAACCTATGGCTACACCTTC	CASSYSHRGTYGYTF
TRBV28	many	TRBJ2-5	TRBD2	TGTGCCAGCTCCCCCCCTGCCGGGACTAAGTACCAAGAGACCCAGTACTTC	CASSPPAGTKYQETQYF
TRBV2	many	TRBJ2-7	TRBD2	TGTGCCAGCAGCCGGAAAAAAGGACTAGCGGAAGAGCAGTACTTC	CASSRKKGLAEEQYF
TRBV11-2	many	TRBJ2-5	TRBD1	TGTGCCAGCAGCCTGGTAGGGGGCTGGGAGACCCAGTACTTC	CASSLVGGWETQYF
TRBV12-3/TRBV12-4	many	TRBJ1-1	NA	TGTGCCAGCAGTTTAGGGACTGGGGAGGTCGGAGCTTTCTTT	CASSLGTGEVGAFF
TRBV7-2	many	TRBJ2-2	NA	TGTGCCAGCAGCTTAAAACGGACCGGGGAGCTGTTTTTT	CASSLKRTGELFF
TRBV11-2	many	TRBJ1-2	NA	TGTGCCAGCAGCCTGAACAGTAACTATGGCTACACCTTC	CASSLNSNYGYTF
TRBV20-1	once	TRBJ2-5	NA	TGCAGTGCTAGACTCAGGGGGGAAGAGACCCAGTACTTC	CSARLRGEETQYF
TRBV30	many	TRBJ1-1	NA	TGTGCCTGGACGGAAGGGTCTGAAGCTTTCTTT	CAWTEGSEAFF
TRBV29-1	NA	TRBJ2-5	TRBD2	TGCAGCGCCGGGGGGGGGACTGACGAGACCCAGTACTTC	CSAGGGTDETQYF
TRBV6-2/TRBV6-3	NA	TRBJ2-7	TRBD1	TGTGCCAGCAGAACCTCCGGGACAGGGGGCCACGAGCAGTACTTC	CASRTSGTGGHEQYF
TRBV6-1	NA	TRBJ2-2	NA	TGTGCCAGCGCTAAATTGGGGTACTTATCAACCGGGGAGCTGTTTTTT	CASAKLGYLSTGELFF
TRBV18	few	TRBJ2-7	NA	TGTGCCAGCTCACCTTTGAAAACACACACCTACGAGCAGTACTTC	CASSPLKTHTYEQYF
TRBV6-1	many	TRBJ1-1	NA	TGTGCCAGCAGCCAGACAACACGACGGTCCGAAGCTTTCTTT	CASSQTTRRSEAFF
TRBV25-1	many	TRBJ2-5	NA	TGTGCCAGCAGAGACCCGTCTATACAAGAGACCCAGTACTTC	CASRDPSIQETQYF
TRBV6-1	NA	TRBJ1-6	NA	TGTGCCAGCAGTGAGGCGACACGGTGGAATTCACCCCTCCACTTT	CASSEATRWNSPLHF
TRBV7-2	many	TRBJ1-1	NA	TGTGCCAGCAGCTTAGCAGCAGGGTTGGGCACTGAAGCTTTCTTT	CASSLAAGLGTEAFF
TRBV5-1	many	TRBJ1-5	TRBD1	TGCGCCAGCAGCTTAACCCCGGACAGGGATTATCAGCCCCAGCATTTT	CASSLTPDRDYQPQHF
TRBV19	many	TRBJ1-1	NA	TGTGCCAGTAGTGCTGATACTCTCATGAACACTGAAGCTTTCTTT	CASSADTLMNTEAFF
TRBV12-3/TRBV12-4	many	TRBJ1-2	NA	TGTGCCAGCAGTCCCCCAGCCTATGGCTACACCTTC	CASSPPAYGYTF
TRBV18	many	TRBJ1-2	TRBD1	TGTGCCAGCTCATGGGACAGGGAGTATGGCTACACCTTC	CASSWDREYGYTF
TRBV5-1	many	TRBJ1-2	NA	TGCGCCAGCAGCTTGGAGGTTCCCCAGGGCAACTATGGCTACACCTTC	CASSLEVPQGNYGYTF
TRBV4-1	many	TRBJ1-2	NA	TGCGCCAGCAGCCTACGACAAGGGCAGGGGTCCTATGGCTACACCTTC	CASSLRQGQGSYGYTF